One and the same sample provided the 3 T cell receptor beta chains below, sequenced in a study of blood T cell repertoires in COVID-19. The repertoire was sequenced with immunoSEQ multiplex PCR; TCRdb's copy has only in-frame clones and lacks some. The sample holds roughly 62,000 clones, approximately 88% seen once. Sequenced sample: peripheral blood. The receptors shown here come from a man under 40 with COVID-19, enrolled during active disease.

This chain links TRBV30 with TRBJ2-7, with D perhaps matching TRBD1 (5 bases). Trimming shortened V by 0 bases and J by 1 base, and 10 bases separated the two germline ends. The CDR3 is made up of 14 amino acids. Germline lookup yields CDR1 GTSNPN and CDR2 SVGIG (reference sequence). The CDR3 DNA reads as TGTGCCTGGAGTGTATGGGGCAATTCCTACGAGCAGTACTTC. Translating it yields CAWSVWGNSYEQYF.

The chain carries TRBV28 and TRBJ2-1; 10 bases fit TRBD2. Looked up from germline, CDR1 is MDHEN and CDR2 is SYDVKM. This CDR3 region has 13 residues. Trimming removed 8 bases from V and 7 bases from J; junction bases left unmatched: 5. CDR3 DNA sequence: TGTGCCAGCGGAGTGACTAGCGGGAATGAGCAGTTCTTC. The encoded protein is CASGVTSGNEQFF.

V and J are TRBV13 and TRBJ2-7; the D gene is possibly TRBD2 (6 bases). Germline V gene sequence: CDR1 PRHDT, CDR2 FYEKMQ (reference sequence). Trimming took off 2 bases at V and 2 bases at J, with 13 bases between the two ends. The CDR3 is made up of 15 amino acids. The CDR3 DNA sequence: TGTGCCAGCAGCTTAAAGCGGGCCCCTCCCTACGAGCAGTACTTC. Protein: CASSLKRAPPYEQYF.